The following is a T cell receptor (beta chain) sequence with its context. The record originates from a study of blood T cell repertoires in COVID-19. Germline values: CDR1 KGHDR, CDR2 SFDVKD. V was shortened by 2 bases and J by 10 bases, with 16 bases between the two germline ends. CDR3 length equals 14 residues. As originally analysed: From reference gene primer amplification, estimates of nucleated cell counts were derived. Assay used: immunoSEQ multiplex PCR; TCRdb lists only in-frame clones, some missing. From that table come the V and J calls and clone size; the DNA was used to work out D and trimming. The sample has 200,000 or so clones, about nine tenths seen once.

This sequence joins TRBV24-1 and TRBJ1-1; D is ambiguous. Specimen: PBMCs or T cells enriched from blood (not recorded which). The sequence was obtained from a woman aged 40-49 years with acute COVID-19. The CDR3 protein is CATSDSWMQTRAFF. CDR3 nucleotides: TGTGCCACCAGTGATTCTTGGATGCAGACTCGAGCTTTCTTT.